This T cell receptor beta chain was captured in a study of blood T cell repertoires in COVID-19. Losses at the gene ends were 2 bases for V and 3 bases for J; bases not matched to a gene: 3. Germline CDR1 MDHEN, CDR2 SYDVKM. CDR3 length equals 14 residues. Measured with immunoSEQ multiplex PCR; TCRdb has only the in-frame clones, and not every one. Of about 300,000 clones listed, roughly 89% were seen once; the top ten hold 2.9%. Participants came from about two dozen US areas, aged roughly 18 to 90 years. Categorization into cohorts depended on clinical history that participants reported. This sequence joins TRBV28 and TRBJ2-5, with 7 bases matching TRBD1. Source material: PBMCs or T cells enriched from blood (not recorded which). The sequence derives from a woman aged 45-60 years who had been exposed to COVID-19. CDR3 loop: CASSLLGTEETQYF. The CDR3 nucleotides read TGTGCCAGCAGTTTACTCGGGACAGAAGAGACCCAGTACTTC.